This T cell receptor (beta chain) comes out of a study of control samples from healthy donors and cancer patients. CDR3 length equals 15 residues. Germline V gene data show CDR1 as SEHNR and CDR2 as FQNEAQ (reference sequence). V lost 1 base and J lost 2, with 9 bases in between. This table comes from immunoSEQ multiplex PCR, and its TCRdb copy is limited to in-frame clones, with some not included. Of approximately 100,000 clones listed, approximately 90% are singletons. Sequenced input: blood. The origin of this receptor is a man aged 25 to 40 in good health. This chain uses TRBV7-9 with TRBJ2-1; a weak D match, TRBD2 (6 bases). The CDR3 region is CASSLEASAYNEQFF. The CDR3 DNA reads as TGTGCCAGCAGCTTAGAGGCTAGCGCCTACAATGAGCAGTTCTTC.